This T cell receptor (beta chain) was documented in a study of molecular identifiers for immune sequencing clone quantification. Study observations and caveats: Over 98% of effector molecules, yet under 1% of naive-cell molecules, were held by clones above 20 RNA copies.

CDR1 and CDR2 (germline): SGDLS, YYNGEE. V lost 0 bases to trimming and J lost 7 bases; unmatched junction nucleotides: 12. The CDR3 spans 18 residues. TCRdb ran MiXCR on the PCR reads and lists one entry per CDR3 protein. The sample yields 85,000 to 100,000 distinct CDR3 sequences, less than 25% seen once. Points on this clonotype: Its specificity is not known.

Naive CD8 T cells were sorted, and the gate applied was CD8+CD4-CCR7+CD45RA+. The sequenced sample was naive CD8+ T cells from blood, with Jurkat cell RNA spiked in. The subset here: FACS-sorted CD8+CD4-CCR7+CD45RA+ naive T cells. The sequence came from a human donor in good health. Some libraries in this study had Jurkat cell RNA spiked in. The chain is built from TRBV9 and TRBJ2-1; 11 nucleotides line up with TRBD2. Written as DNA, the CDR3 is TGTGCCAGCAGCGTAGACGCCGCCCTAGCGGGAGGAAGGAATGAGCAGTTCTTC. Translation gives CASSVDAALAGGRNEQFF.